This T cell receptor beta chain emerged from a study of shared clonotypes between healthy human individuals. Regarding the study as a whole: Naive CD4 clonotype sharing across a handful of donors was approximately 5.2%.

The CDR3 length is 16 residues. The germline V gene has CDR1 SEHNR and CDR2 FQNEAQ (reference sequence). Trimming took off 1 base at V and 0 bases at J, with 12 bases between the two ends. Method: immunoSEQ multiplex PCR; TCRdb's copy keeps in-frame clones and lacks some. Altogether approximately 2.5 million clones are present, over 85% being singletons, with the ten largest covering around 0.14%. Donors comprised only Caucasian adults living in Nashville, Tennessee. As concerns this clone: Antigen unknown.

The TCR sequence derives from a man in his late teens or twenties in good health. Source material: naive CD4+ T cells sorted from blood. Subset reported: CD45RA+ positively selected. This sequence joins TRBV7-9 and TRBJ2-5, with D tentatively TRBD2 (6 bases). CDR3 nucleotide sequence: TGTGCCAGCAGCTTAGGCCTCCGGGACTACCAAGAGACCCAGTACTTC. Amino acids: CASSLGLRDYQETQYF. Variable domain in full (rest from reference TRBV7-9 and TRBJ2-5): DTGVSQNPRHKITKRGQNVTFRCDPISEHNRLYWYRQTLGQGPEFLTYFQNEAQLEKSRLLSDRFSAERPKGSFSTLEIQRTEQGDSAMYLCASSLGLRDYQETQYFGPGTRLLVL.